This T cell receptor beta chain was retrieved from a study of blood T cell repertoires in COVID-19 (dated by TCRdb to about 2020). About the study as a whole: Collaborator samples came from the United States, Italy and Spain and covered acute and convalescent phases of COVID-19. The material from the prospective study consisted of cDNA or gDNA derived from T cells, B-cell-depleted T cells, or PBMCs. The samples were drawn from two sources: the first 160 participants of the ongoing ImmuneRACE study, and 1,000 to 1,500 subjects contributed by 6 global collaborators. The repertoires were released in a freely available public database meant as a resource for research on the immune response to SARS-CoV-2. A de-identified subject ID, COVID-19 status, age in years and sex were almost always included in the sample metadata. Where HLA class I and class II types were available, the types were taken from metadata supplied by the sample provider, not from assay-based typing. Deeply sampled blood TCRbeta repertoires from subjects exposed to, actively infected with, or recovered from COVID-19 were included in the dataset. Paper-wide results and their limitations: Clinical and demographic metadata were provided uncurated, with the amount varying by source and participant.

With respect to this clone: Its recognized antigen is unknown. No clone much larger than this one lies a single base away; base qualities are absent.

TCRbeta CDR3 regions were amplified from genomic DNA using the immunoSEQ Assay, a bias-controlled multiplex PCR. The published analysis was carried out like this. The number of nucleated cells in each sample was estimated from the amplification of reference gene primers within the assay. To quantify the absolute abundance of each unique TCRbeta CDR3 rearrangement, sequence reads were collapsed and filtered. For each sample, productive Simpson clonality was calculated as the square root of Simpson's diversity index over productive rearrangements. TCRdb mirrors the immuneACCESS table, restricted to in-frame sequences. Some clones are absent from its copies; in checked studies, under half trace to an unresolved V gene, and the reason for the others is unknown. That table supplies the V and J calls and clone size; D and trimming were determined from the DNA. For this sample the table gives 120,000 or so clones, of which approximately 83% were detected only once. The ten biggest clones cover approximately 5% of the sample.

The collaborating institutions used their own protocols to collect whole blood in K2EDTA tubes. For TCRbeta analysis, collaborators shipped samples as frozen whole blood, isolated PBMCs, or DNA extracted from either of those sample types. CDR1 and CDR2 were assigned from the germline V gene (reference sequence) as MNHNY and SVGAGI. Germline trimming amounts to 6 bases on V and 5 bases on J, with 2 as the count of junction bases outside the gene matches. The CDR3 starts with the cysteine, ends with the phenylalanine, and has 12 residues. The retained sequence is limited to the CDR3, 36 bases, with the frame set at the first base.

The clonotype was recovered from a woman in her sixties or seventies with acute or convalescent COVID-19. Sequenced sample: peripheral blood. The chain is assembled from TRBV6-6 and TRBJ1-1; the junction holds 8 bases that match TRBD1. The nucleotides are TGTGCCAGCAGAACAGGGGGGACTGAAGCTTTCTTT. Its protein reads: CASRTGGTEAFF.